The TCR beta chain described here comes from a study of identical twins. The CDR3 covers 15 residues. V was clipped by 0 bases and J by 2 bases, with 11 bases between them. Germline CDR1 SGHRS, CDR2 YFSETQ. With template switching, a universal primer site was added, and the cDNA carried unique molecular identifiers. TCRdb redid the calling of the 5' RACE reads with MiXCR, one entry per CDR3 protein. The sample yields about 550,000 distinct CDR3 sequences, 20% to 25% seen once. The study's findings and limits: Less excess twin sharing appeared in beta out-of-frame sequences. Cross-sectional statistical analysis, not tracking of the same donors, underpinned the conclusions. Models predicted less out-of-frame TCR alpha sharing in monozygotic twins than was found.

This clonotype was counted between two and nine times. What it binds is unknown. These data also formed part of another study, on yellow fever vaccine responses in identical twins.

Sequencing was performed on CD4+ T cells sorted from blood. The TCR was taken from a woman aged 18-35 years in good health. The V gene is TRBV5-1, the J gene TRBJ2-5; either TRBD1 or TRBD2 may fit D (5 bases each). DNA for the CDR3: TGCGCCAGCAGCTTGGGGGGGAGTCCTCAAGAGACCCAGTACTTC. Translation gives CASSLGGSPQETQYF.